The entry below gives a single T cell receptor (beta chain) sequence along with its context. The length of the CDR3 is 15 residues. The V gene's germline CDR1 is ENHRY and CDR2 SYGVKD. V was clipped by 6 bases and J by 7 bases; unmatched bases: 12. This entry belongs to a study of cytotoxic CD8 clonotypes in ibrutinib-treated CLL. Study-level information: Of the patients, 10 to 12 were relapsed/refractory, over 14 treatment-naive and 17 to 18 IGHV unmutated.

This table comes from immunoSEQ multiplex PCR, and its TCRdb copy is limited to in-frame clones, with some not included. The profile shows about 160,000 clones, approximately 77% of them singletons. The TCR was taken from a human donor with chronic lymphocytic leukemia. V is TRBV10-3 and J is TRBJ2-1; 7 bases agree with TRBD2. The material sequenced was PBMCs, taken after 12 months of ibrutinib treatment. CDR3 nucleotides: TGTGCCATCAGCCCGACTAGCATTATCAGAAATGAGCAGTTCTTC. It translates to CAISPTSIIRNEQFF.